A single sample is the source of the 15 T cell receptor beta chains below, sequenced in a study of Ad26.COV2.S vaccination and SARS-CoV-2 variants. The treatment: 19 received Ad26.COV2.S at low or high dose, single or two shots; 5 received placebo; per-sample allocation not given. At day 63 after the first vaccine or placebo injection, samples were drawn. The table came from immunoSEQ multiplex PCR; TCRdb's copy has only in-frame clones and leaves some out. The sample lists around 450,000 clones, about 92% occurring once. The source material was peripheral blood, sampled in a trial of Ad26.COV2.S vaccine versus placebo. These receptor sequences come from a person between 18 and 59 years old who received the Ad26.COV2.S COVID-19 vaccine or a placebo.

The rearrangement links TRBV19 to TRBJ1-5; possibly TRBD1 for D (5 bases). Germline V lookup: CDR1 LNHDA, CDR2 SQIVND (reference sequence). V was pared by 5 bases and J by 3 bases, with 17 bases between. This CDR3 region has 16 residues. In DNA, the CDR3 is TGTGCCAGTAGTGATGAGGGAAGAGGGGCCAATCAGCCCCAGCATTTT. Translated: CASSDEGRGANQPQHF.

This chain joins TRBV27 and TRBJ2-3, with 7 bases that match TRBD1. The trim removed 3 bases at V and 0 bases at J, leaving 3 bases unmatched. Germline CDR1 MNHEY, CDR2 SMNVEV (reference sequence). The length of the CDR3 is 15 residues. CDR3: CASSLTGRSTDTQYF. The CDR3 DNA sequence: TGTGCCAGCAGTTTGACAGGGAGAAGCACAGATACGCAGTATTTT.

The DNA of the CDR3 is TGTGCCAGCAGTGAAGGGGGGGTCGCGGGCGAAAAACTGTTTTTT. This codes for CASSEGGVAGEKLFF. The chain joins TRBV2 to TRBJ1-4; weak D call: TRBD1 (5 bases). The CDR3 is made up of 15 amino acids. V lost 1 base and J lost 8, with 14 bases in between. CDR1 is SNHLY, CDR2 FYNNEI, per germline.

This clone was recorded once. The CDR3 DNA reads TGCAGCGTTGAAGGTGACAGGGTAGGAGCAGAGACCCAGTACTTC. Translated, it gives CSVEGDRVGAETQYF. The chain carries TRBV29-1 and TRBJ2-5, with 7 positions matching TRBD1. The CDR3 is 15 residues long. V was clipped by 1 base and J by 4 bases; unmatched bases: 9. Germline loops: CDR1 SQVTM, CDR2 ANQGSEA.

The rearrangement uses TRBV27 and TRBJ1-1; no clear D gene. The CDR3 sequence is 13 residues long. V lost 4 bases, J lost 1 base, and 7 bases lay in between. Germline V gives CDR1 MNHEY, CDR2 SMNVEV (reference sequence). CDR3 amino acids: CASSYRQNTEAFF. In nucleotides, the CDR3 is TGTGCCAGCAGTTATCGGCAGAACACTGAAGCTTTCTTT.

The chain recombines TRBV28 with TRBJ2-1, with TRBD2 matching over 11 bases. Germline V CDR1 and CDR2: MDHEN, SYDVKM. The CDR3 is 15 amino acids. J gave up 3 bases and V 4 bases, and 2 bases lay outside the gene matches. The CDR3 nucleotides are TGTGCCAGCAGTTCGACTAGCGGGATCTACAATGAGCAGTTCTTC. Translation gives CASSSTSGIYNEQFF. The variable domain in full, with the rest retrieved from reference TRBV28 and TRBJ2-1, is DVKVTQSSRYLVKRTGEKVFLECVQDMDHENMFWYRQDPGLGLRLIYFSYDVKMKEKGDIPEGYSVSREKKERFSLILESASTNQTSMYLCASSSTSGIYNEQFFGPGTRLTVL.

This clone is a singleton in its sample. The chain recombines TRBV7-9 with TRBJ2-3, with 8 bases identical to TRBD2. With 5 bases clipped from V and 2 bases from J, the junction kept 15 bases outside the gene matches. Germline V gives CDR1 SEHNR, CDR2 FQNEAQ (reference sequence). The CDR3 runs 18 residues. Here the CDR3 reads CASSPVPPGLAHTDTQYF. As DNA, the CDR3 is TGTGCCAGCAGCCCCGTTCCCCCCGGACTAGCCCACACAGATACGCAGTATTTT. The full variable domain, its missing parts supplied by reference TRBV7-9 and TRBJ2-3, is DTGVSQNPRHKITKRGQNVTFRCDPISEHNRLYWYRQTLGQGPEFLTYFQNEAQLEKSRLLSDRFSAERPKGSFSTLEIQRTEQGDSAMYLCASSPVPPGLAHTDTQYFGPGTRLTVL.

The chain joins TRBV9 to TRBJ2-3; 9 bases are shared with TRBD2. With 0 bases clipped from V and 3 bases from J, the junction kept 8 bases outside the gene matches. Looked up from germline, CDR1 is SGDLS and CDR2 is YYNGEE. The CDR3 has 17 residues. CDR3 in amino acids: CASSVEASGESTDTQYF. DNA of the CDR3: TGTGCCAGCAGCGTAGAGGCTAGCGGGGAGAGTACAGATACGCAGTATTTT.

This chain connects TRBV6-1 to TRBJ1-5; D is undetermined. V lost 1 base to trimming and J lost 5 bases, with 6 bases between them. Germline values: CDR1 MNHNS, CDR2 SASEGT. The CDR3 totals 13 residues. Here the CDR3 DNA reads TGTGCCAGCAGTGAAGAGACCGATCAGCCCCAGCATTTT. Translation gives CASSEETDQPQHF.

This clone showed up just once. The rearrangement joins TRBV2 to TRBJ2-7, with 10 bases fitting TRBD2. V was clipped by 7 bases and J by 4 bases; unmatched bases: 7. The CDR3 totals 14 residues. Germline CDR1 SNHLY, CDR2 FYNNEI. CDR3 sequence (DNA): TGTGCCAGCAACGGACTAGCGGCTAGATACGAGCAGTACTTC. Amino acid sequence: CASNGLAARYEQYF. The full variable domain, with the rest looked up from reference TRBV2 and TRBJ2-7, is EPEVTQTPSHQVTQMGQEVILRCVPISNHLYFYWYRQILGQKVEFLVSFYNNEISEKSEIFDDQFSVERPDGSNFTLKIRSTKLEDSAMYFCASNGLAARYEQYFGPGTRLTVT.

The chain is built from TRBV18 and TRBJ2-7; perhaps TRBD1 as D (7 bases). The germline V gene encodes CDR1 KGHSH and CDR2 LQKENI. V was cut by 1 base and J by 2 bases, with 12 bases left in between. The CDR3 is 15 residues long. The DNA for the CDR3 is TGTGCCAGCTCACCACGGGGGGACAGAGCCTACGAGCAGTACTTC. Protein: CASSPRGDRAYEQYF.

V gene TRBV24-1 combines with J gene TRBJ2-1; possible D gene TRBD2, 6 bases. The CDR3 totals 15 residues. Germline V gene lookup returns CDR1 KGHDR and CDR2 SFDVKD. V dropped 4 bases and J dropped 5 bases, with 14 bases sitting between them. CDR3 coding DNA: TGTGCCACCAGTGACCCCCCCAGCGGGCACAATGAGCAGTTCTTC. This encodes CATSDPPSGHNEQFF.

The V call is TRBV11-2, the J call TRBJ1-3; no firm D call. This CDR3 is built from 18 residues. V lost 1 base and J 0 bases, leaving 16 bases between the germline ends. Germline lookup yields CDR1 SGHAT and CDR2 FQNNGV. CDR3 protein: CASSLVWGHSSSGNTIYF. The CDR3 nucleotides are TGTGCCAGCAGCTTAGTATGGGGTCACAGTAGCTCTGGAAACACCATATATTTT.

The gene calls are TRBV5-1 and TRBJ1-4; D might be TRBD1 (5 bases). This CDR3 region has 14 residues. The V end was cut by 3 bases, the J end by 0 bases, with 6 bases between. Looked up from germline, CDR1 is SGHRS and CDR2 is YFSETQ. CDR3 amino acids: CASSSTATNEKLFF. Written as DNA, the CDR3 is TGCGCCAGCAGCTCGACAGCAACTAATGAAAAACTGTTTTTT. The entire variable domain, with the rest obtained from reference TRBV5-1 and TRBJ1-4, is as follows: KAGVTQTPRYLIKTRGQQVTLSCSPISGHRSVSWYQQTPGQGLQFLFEYFSETQRNKGNFPGRFSGRQFSNSRSEMNVSTLELGDSALYLCASSSTATNEKLFFGSGTQLSVL.

V and J are TRBV5-4 and TRBJ2-5; TRBD1 matches 10 bases. After removal of 0 bases from V and 3 bases from J, the junction contained 2 bases not matched to a gene. There are 15 residues in the CDR3. Germline assignment: CDR1 SGHNT and CDR2 YYREEE (reference sequence). The DNA for the CDR3 is TGTGCCAGCAGCTTGGCCGGACAGGGGGAAGAGACCCAGTACTTC. Amino acids: CASSLAGQGEETQYF.